Listed below are T cell receptor beta chains from one sample, sequenced in a study of CD4 T cells in relation to SARS-CoV-2 and coronaviruses. Some clones are missing from TCRdb's copy, which holds only in-frame ones; the method was immunoSEQ multiplex PCR. The data hold roughly 25,000 clones, with over 65% observed a single time. The antigens these receptors bind are not known. The specimen sequenced was CD4+ T cells from PBMCs, cultured in vitro. Receptor source: a human donor in good health. Each CDR3 is given with its conserved first and last residue. The D gene is left open where the match is weak. Not all rows give a size; the values are once, few, many and, for expanded clones, a class.

V gene	J gene	clone size	CDR3 length	D gene	CDR3 protein	CDR3 DNA
TRBV5-1	TRBJ1-1	NA	13	NA	CASSIQGNTEAFF	TGCGCCAGCAGCATACAGGGGAACACTGAAGCTTTCTTT
TRBV7-2	TRBJ1-2	NA	15	NA	CASSLGGEANYGYTF	TGTGCCAGCAGCTTAGGGGGAGAGGCCAACTATGGCTACACCTTC
TRBV10-3	TRBJ2-2	NA	14	NA	CAISEWRNTGELFF	TGTGCCATCAGTGAGTGGAGGAACACCGGGGAGCTGTTTTTT
TRBV5-1	TRBJ2-1	NA	16	TRBD2	CASSPPGLAGEGEQFF	TGCGCCAGCAGCCCGCCGGGACTAGCGGGAGAGGGTGAGCAGTTCTTC
TRBV5-4	TRBJ1-4	NA	14	TRBD1	CASSLTGADEKLFF	TGTGCCAGCAGCTTGACAGGGGCGGATGAAAAACTGTTTTTT
TRBV11-2	TRBJ2-1	NA	13	NA	CASSLGAANEQFF	TGTGCCAGCAGCTTAGGGGCGGCCAATGAGCAGTTCTTC
TRBV9	TRBJ2-2	NA	15	NA	CASSVGVSGTGELFF	TGTGCCAGCAGCGTAGGTGTTAGCGGCACCGGGGAGCTGTTTTTT
TRBV7-2	TRBJ1-5	NA	15	TRBD1	CASSKEGQLNQPQHF	TGTGCCAGCAGCAAAGAGGGACAGCTCAATCAGCCCCAGCATTTT
TRBV5-4	TRBJ1-5	few	13	TRBD1	CASSADRDQPQHF	TGTGCCAGCAGCGCCGACAGGGATCAGCCCCAGCATTTT
TRBV3-1/TRBV3-2	TRBJ1-5	NA	14	TRBD1	CASSQSRGLQPQHF	TGTGCCAGCAGCCAGAGCAGGGGGCTACAGCCCCAGCATTTT
TRBV4-2	TRBJ1-6	few	17	NA	CASSQERGSSYNSPLHF	TGTGCCAGCAGCCAAGAGAGGGGGAGCTCCTATAATTCACCCCTCCACTTT
TRBV7-2	TRBJ2-3	NA	14	NA	CASSLVDLTDTQYF	TGTGCCAGCAGCCTGGTGGACCTCACAGATACGCAGTATTTT
TRBV11-2	TRBJ2-3	NA	16	TRBD2	CASSPKRDLYTDTQYF	TGTGCCAGCAGCCCAAAGCGGGACCTATACACAGATACGCAGTATTTT
TRBV7-9	TRBJ2-1	few	14	TRBD1	CASSPNRGSDEQFF	TGTGCCAGCAGCCCCAACAGGGGTTCAGATGAGCAGTTCTTC
TRBV7-9	TRBJ2-7	NA	19	TRBD2	CASSSPGLAGFLSFYEQYF	TGTGCCAGCAGCTCGCCGGGACTAGCGGGATTTCTGTCGTTTTACGAGCAGTACTTC
TRBV12-3/TRBV12-4	TRBJ1-5	few	13	NA	CASSLGGQQPQHF	TGTGCCAGCAGTTTAGGGGGGCAGCAGCCCCAGCATTTT
TRBV6-4	TRBJ2-2	NA	16	TRBD1	CASSVPGQGCHRGAVF	TGTGCCAGCAGCGTACCGGGACAGGGTTGTCACCGGGGAGCTGTTTTT
TRBV5-1	TRBJ1-4	once	15	TRBD1	CASSAQGASNEKLFF	TGCGCCAGCAGCGCCCAGGGGGCGTCTAATGAAAAACTGTTTTTT
TRBV29-1	TRBJ2-7	NA	12	NA	CSVGERRYEQYF	TGCAGCGTGGGGGAGCGTCGGTACGAGCAGTACTTC
TRBV7-8	TRBJ1-1	NA	16	TRBD1	CASSRIGTGWNTEAFF	TGTGCCAGCAGCAGGATAGGGACAGGGTGGAACACTGAAGCTTTCTTT
TRBV4-3	TRBJ1-2	NA	12	NA	CASSQDGGGYTF	TGCGCCAGCAGCCAAGATGGGGGTGGCTACACCTTC
TRBV6-2/TRBV6-3	TRBJ2-1	few	16	TRBD2	CASSYGRASGGVEQFF	TGTGCCAGCAGTTACGGTAGGGCTAGCGGGGGGGTCGAGCAGTTCTTC
TRBV19	TRBJ1-3	NA	14	NA	CASSSDPTGNTIYF	TGTGCCAGTAGTTCTGACCCGACCGGGAACACCATATATTTT
TRBV5-5	TRBJ2-1	NA	15	TRBD2	CASSPSGETYNEQFF	TGTGCCAGCAGCCCGAGCGGGGAGACCTACAATGAGCAGTTCTTC
TRBV6-2/TRBV6-3	TRBJ1-2	NA	13	TRBD1	CASSYGQGGGYTF	TGTGCCAGCAGTTACGGACAGGGCGGCGGCTACACCTTC
TRBV5-6	TRBJ2-1	NA	11	NA	CASSFSNEQFF	TGTGCCAGCAGCTTTTCCAATGAGCAGTTCTTC
TRBV2	TRBJ2-5	once	13	NA	CASSVLMQETQYF	TGTGCCAGCAGTGTTCTTATGCAAGAGACCCAGTACTTC
TRBV19	TRBJ1-5	few	15	TRBD1	CASSLAGGLKQPQHF	TGTGCCAGTAGTTTGGCAGGGGGTCTTAAGCAGCCCCAGCATTTT
TRBV6-2/TRBV6-3	TRBJ2-5	once	18	NA	CASSYTNPPWGVGETQYF	TGTGCCAGCAGTTACACAAATCCTCCGTGGGGGGTGGGCGAGACCCAGTACTTC
TRBV5-4	TRBJ2-7	NA	14	TRBD1	CASSYNRGAYEQYF	TGTGCCAGCAGCTATAACAGGGGTGCGTACGAGCAGTACTTC
TRBV5-1	TRBJ2-7	NA	15	TRBD1	CASSATGTGIDEQYF	TGCGCCAGCAGCGCCACCGGGACAGGGATCGACGAGCAGTACTTC
TRBV3-1/TRBV3-2	TRBJ1-5	NA	14	NA	CASSQGLMHQPQHF	TGTGCCAGCAGCCAAGGTCTGATGCATCAGCCCCAGCATTTT
TRBV19	TRBJ1-5	NA	16	TRBD1	CASTLLDRGLPRPQHF	TGTGCCAGTACCCTCCTGGACAGGGGGCTGCCGAGGCCCCAGCATTTT
TRBV9	TRBJ1-2	NA	12	NA	CASREFNYGYTF	TGTGCCAGCAGGGAATTTAACTATGGCTACACCTTC
TRBV11-2	TRBJ1-4	NA	16	NA	CASSYRPKGRNEKLFF	TGTGCCAGCAGCTACAGGCCTAAGGGTCGCAATGAAAAACTGTTTTTT
TRBV7-2	TRBJ2-7	NA	15	TRBD2	CASSMTSGSPYEQYF	TGTGCCAGCAGCATGACTAGCGGGAGCCCGTACGAGCAGTACTTC
TRBV11-2	TRBJ2-1	once	15	NA	CASSPGGSPYNEQFF	TGTGCCAGCAGCCCTGGGGGGTCCCCCTACAATGAGCAGTTCTTC
TRBV6-1	TRBJ2-7	NA	16	NA	CASSAEGARTSYEQYF	TGTGCCAGCAGTGCTGAAGGGGCGCGAACCTCCTACGAGCAGTACTTC
TRBV6-5	TRBJ1-2	NA	13	NA	CASSVHENYGYTF	TGTGCCAGCAGCGTCCATGAGAACTATGGCTACACCTTC
TRBV5-4	TRBJ2-1	NA	14	TRBD2	CASSWGLGNNEQFF	TGTGCCAGCAGCTGGGGACTAGGTAACAATGAGCAGTTCTTC
TRBV7-3	TRBJ2-5	NA	14	NA	CASSRGGGSETQYF	TGTGCCAGCAGCCGGGGCGGAGGTAGTGAGACCCAGTACTTC
TRBV12-1	TRBJ1-5	NA	17	NA	CASSFHSGLGGNQPQHF	TGTGCCAGCAGCTTCCACTCAGGACTTGGGGGCAATCAGCCCCAGCATTTT
TRBV2	TRBJ1-1	NA	13	NA	CASSAEHGGGAFF	TGTGCCAGCAGTGCTGAACACGGAGGTGGAGCTTTCTTT
TRBV6-5	TRBJ2-3	NA	13	NA	CASRRSSTDTQYF	TGTGCCAGCAGGAGATCTAGCACAGATACGCAGTATTTT
TRBV6-5	TRBJ1-1	NA	12	NA	CASCRGGTEAFF	TGTGCCAGCTGCAGGGGTGGAACTGAAGCTTTCTTT
TRBV4-2	TRBJ2-1	few	14	NA	CASSQDLGYNEQFF	TGTGCCAGCAGCCAAGATCTGGGCTACAATGAGCAGTTCTTC
TRBV7-2	TRBJ1-2	NA	12	NA	CASSLGGYGYTF	TGTGCCAGCAGCTTGGGTGGCTATGGCTACACCTTC
TRBV10-3	TRBJ1-4	NA	15	NA	CAISESVGVNEKLFF	TGTGCCATCAGTGAGTCGGTGGGGGTAAATGAAAAACTGTTTTTT
TRBV12-3/TRBV12-4	TRBJ1-1	NA	13	NA	CASRVGPHTEAFF	TGTGCCAGCAGAGTCGGGCCACACACTGAAGCTTTCTTT
TRBV18	TRBJ2-1	NA	20	NA	CASSLASLSVRRESYNEQFF	TGTGCCAGCTCCTTAGCTTCCTTATCGGTTCGGCGAGAGTCCTACAATGAGCAGTTCTTC
TRBV4-1	TRBJ2-7	NA	19	NA	CASSLGRPGADRHSYEQYF	TGCGCCAGCAGCCTTGGGAGGCCGGGCGCGGACAGACACTCCTACGAGCAGTACTTC
TRBV3-1/TRBV3-2	TRBJ1-5	NA	13	NA	CASSPSSHQPQHF	TGTGCCAGCAGCCCCTCGTCGCATCAGCCCCAGCATTTT
TRBV5-4	TRBJ2-5	NA	14	NA	CASSQTRSQETQYF	TGTGCCAGCAGCCAAACCCGATCCCAAGAGACCCAGTACTTC
TRBV19	TRBJ2-7	NA	18	TRBD2	CASSTLGLAGERNIKQYF	TGTGCCAGTAGTACTCTAGGACTAGCGGGAGAGCGCAACATTAAGCAGTACTTC
TRBV11-3	TRBJ2-1	NA	15	TRBD1	CASSLGTGTQNEQFF	TGTGCCAGCAGCTTAGGGACAGGCACCCAAAATGAGCAGTTCTTC
TRBV13	TRBJ2-3	NA	15	NA	CASSLAVSSTDTQYF	TGTGCCAGCAGCTTAGCAGTGTCTAGCACAGATACGCAGTATTTT
TRBV28	TRBJ1-2	NA	12	NA	CASSLSVYGYTF	TGTGCCAGCAGTTTATCGGTCTATGGCTACACCTTC
TRBV6-6	TRBJ2-7	NA	16	TRBD1	CASSSTVGTGFSEQYF	TGTGCCAGCAGTTCCACCGTCGGGACAGGGTTTAGCGAGCAGTACTTC